This T cell receptor (beta chain) was identified during a study of blood T cell repertoires in COVID-19. Study-level background: Acute and convalescent COVID-19 samples came from the United States, Italy and Spain. PBMCs, B-cell-depleted T cells, or T cells provided the cDNA or gDNA that made up the material.

V shed 1 base, J shed 0 bases, and the junction held 4 bases outside the gene matches. The length of the CDR3 is 18 residues. Germline lookup yields CDR1 LGHNA and CDR2 YSLEER. In the authors' methods: Researchers report that nucleated cell counts were estimated from reference gene primer amplification. Clones were read by immunoSEQ multiplex PCR, and TCRdb kept only the in-frame ones, dropping some. That table gives V, J and clone size, and the DNA gave D and trimming. The data show approximately 190,000 clones, about 80% seen once. This clonotype was obtained from a man aged 25-40 years with active or convalescent COVID-19. The V call is TRBV4-3, the J call TRBJ2-6, with 9 bases identical to TRBD2. Sequencing input: peripheral blood. CDR3 residues: CASSQVVAGVSGANVLTF. CDR3 nucleotide sequence: TGCGCCAGCAGCCAAGTAGTAGCGGGAGTCTCTGGGGCCAACGTCCTGACTTTC.